This TCR beta chain was sequenced during a study of cytomegalovirus exposure and HLA in healthy donors. Background on the study: HLA-typed donors contributed 80 million to 85 million unique TCRs, which were held in an early data release.

Regarding the study as a whole: Serostatus for CMV was the only available immune exposure information. Differences between HLA loci emerged in a later analysis of TCR association rates, with DRB1 most and HLA-C fewest.

The CDR3 is 15 residues long. V dropped 0 bases and J dropped 5 bases, with 10 bases sitting between them. CDR1 MGHRA and CDR2 YSYEKL come from the germline V gene. Both 60 Vbeta primers and 13 Jbeta primers went into the PCR. TCRdb keeps only in-frame clones here, not all; method: immunoSEQ multiplex PCR. The sample table includes around 200,000 clones. Notes on this clone: Its antigen is undetermined.

This clonotype was obtained from a woman under 30 in good health and CMV-seropositive. The chain couples TRBV4-1 to TRBJ1-4, with D unclear. Material for sequencing was PBMCs. The DNA for the CDR3 is TGCGCCAGCAGCCAAGATCAACGGTTGAATGAAAAACTGTTTTTT. Its protein product is CASSQDQRLNEKLFF.